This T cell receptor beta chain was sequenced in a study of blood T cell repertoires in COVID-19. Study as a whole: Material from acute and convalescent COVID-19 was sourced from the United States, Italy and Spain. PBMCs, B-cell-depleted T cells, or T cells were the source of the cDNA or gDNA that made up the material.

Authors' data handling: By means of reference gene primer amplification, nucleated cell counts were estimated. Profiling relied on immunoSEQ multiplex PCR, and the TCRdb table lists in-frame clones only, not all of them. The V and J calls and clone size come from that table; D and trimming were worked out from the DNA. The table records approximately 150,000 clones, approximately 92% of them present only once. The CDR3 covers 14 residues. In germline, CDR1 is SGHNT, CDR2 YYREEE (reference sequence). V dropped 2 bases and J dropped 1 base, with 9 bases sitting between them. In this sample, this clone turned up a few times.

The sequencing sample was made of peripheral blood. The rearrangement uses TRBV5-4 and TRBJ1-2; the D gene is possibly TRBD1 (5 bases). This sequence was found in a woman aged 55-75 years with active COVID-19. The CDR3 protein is CASSFQGLNYGYTF. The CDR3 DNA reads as TGTGCCAGCAGCTTCCAGGGACTTAACTATGGCTACACCTTC. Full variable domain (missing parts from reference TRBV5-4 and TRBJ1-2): ETGVTQSPTHLIKTRGQQVTLRCSSQSGHNTVSWYQQALGQGPQFIFQYYREEENGRGNFPPRFSGLQFPNYSSELNVNALELDDSALYLCASSFQGLNYGYTFGSGTRLTVV.